These 22 T cell receptor beta chains originate from one sample sequenced in a study of control samples from healthy donors and cancer patients. The method was immunoSEQ multiplex PCR; TCRdb's version includes in-frame clones alone and lacks a portion of them. The table includes several thousand clones, roughly 81% detected once. The sample consisted of formalin-fixed, paraffin-embedded tissue. The receptors were sampled from a female donor with lung cancer.

The chain joins TRBV11-3 to TRBJ2-7; no clear D. Trimming left V 0 bases short and J 4 bases short, with 7 bases between. Germline assignment: CDR1 SGHNT and CDR2 YENEEA. This CDR3 is built from 13 residues. The CDR3, as DNA: TGTGCCAGCAGCTTAGACCGACCTTACGAGCAGTACTTC. It translates to CASSLDRPYEQYF.

The gene calls are TRBV28 and TRBJ2-7; D is unclear. Germline CDR1 is MDHEN and CDR2 is SYDVKM. Trimming removed 6 bases from V and 4 bases from J, with 22 bases in between. CDR3 length: 16 amino acids. CDR3 protein: CASSALLEVWGYEQYF. Written as DNA, the CDR3 is TGTGCCAGCAGCGCCCTTCTAGAAGTCTGGGGTTACGAGCAGTACTTC.

This sequence joins TRBV19 and TRBJ2-1; TRBD2 agrees at 7 bases. This CDR3 has 17 amino acids. The germline V gene encodes CDR1 LNHDA and CDR2 SQIVND (reference sequence). V lost 0 bases and J lost 1; bases outside the gene matches: 6. CDR3 sequence (DNA): TGTGCCAGTAGTATAGATAGCGGGTCATTTTCCTACAATGAGCAGTTCTTC. The encoded protein is CASSIDSGSFSYNEQFF.

The rearrangement links TRBV19 to TRBJ1-1, with no clear D. V was trimmed by 5 bases and J by 4 bases, leaving 17 bases between them. The CDR3 is 15 residues long. Germline CDR1 and CDR2: LNHDA and SQIVND (reference sequence). This chain's CDR3 is CASSPYSFQVTEAFF. The CDR3 DNA reads as TGTGCCAGTAGTCCTTACTCGTTTCAAGTCACTGAAGCTTTCTTT.

As regards this clone: The same CDR3 also results from other DNA sequences found in this sample. The V gene is TRBV18, the J gene TRBJ2-5; D uncertain. Per the germline V gene, CDR1 is KGHSH and CDR2 is LQKENI. This CDR3 spans 12 amino acids. V dropped 3 bases and J dropped 5 bases, with 7 bases sitting between them. In DNA, the CDR3 is TGTGCCAGCTCACCTGGCCAGGAGACCCAGTACTTC. Encoded protein: CASSPGQETQYF.

The chain is built from TRBV19 and TRBJ1-5, with D perhaps TRBD1 (6 bases). The CDR3 totals 15 residues. Per the germline V gene, CDR1 is LNHDA and CDR2 is SQIVND (reference sequence). The germline V and J ends were trimmed by 4 bases and 3 bases, with 13 bases remaining between them. CDR3 region: CASSKRGAYNQPQHF. CDR3 nucleotides: TGTGCCAGTAGTAAGCGGGGGGCTTACAATCAGCCCCAGCATTTT.

The chain couples TRBV4-3 to TRBJ1-2; TRBD1 is a possible D gene (5 bases). Trimming left V 0 bases short and J 9 bases short, with 17 bases between. CDR3 size: 15 residues. In germline, CDR1 is LGHNA, CDR2 YSLEER. CDR3 sequence: CASSQDAQVVSSYTF. CDR3 coding DNA: TGCGCCAGCAGCCAAGACGCACAGGTAGTAAGTAGCTACACCTTC.

The chain joins TRBV5-4 to TRBJ2-1; D remains unclear. CDR1 SGHNT and CDR2 YYREEE come from the germline V gene (reference sequence). Deletions cut 0 bases from V and 5 bases from J, with 9 bases between. This CDR3 comprises 14 residues. The chain's CDR3 is CASSLDSPNNEQFF. CDR3 bases: TGTGCCAGCAGCTTGGATTCCCCCAACAATGAGCAGTTCTTC.

The gene calls are TRBV11-3 and TRBJ2-3; D tentatively reads TRBD1 or TRBD2 (5 bases each). With 5 bases removed from V and 2 bases from J, the gap between germline ends came to 11 bases. Germline V gene lookup returns CDR1 SGHNT and CDR2 YENEEA. The CDR3 runs 14 residues. The CDR3 loop reads CASSRGRVTDTQYF. The CDR3 region has the DNA TGTGCCAGCAGCCGGGGCCGGGTCACAGATACGCAGTATTTT.

The rearrangement links TRBV18 to TRBJ1-4, with unresolved D. The ends were cut back, 3 bases at V and 8 bases at J, with 16 bases in the middle. CDR3 length equals 15 residues. Germline assignment: CDR1 KGHSH and CDR2 LQKENI. DNA for the CDR3: TGTGCCAGCTCACCGGGAGGGAATCGGCCGGAAAAACTGTTTTTT. It encodes CASSPGGNRPEKLFF.

The rearrangement uses TRBV19 and TRBJ2-5; no clear D gene. V lost 5 bases to trimming and J lost 7 bases, with 17 bases between them. This CDR3 spans 14 amino acids. The germline CDR1 and CDR2 sequences are LNHDA and SQIVND (reference sequence). CDR3 region: CASSGTTSRATQYF. The DNA of the CDR3 is TGTGCCAGTAGTGGAACCACGTCAAGAGCGACCCAGTACTTC. Together with reference TRBV19 and TRBJ2-5, the CDR3 gives the full variable domain: DGGITQSPKYLFRKEGQNVTLSCEQNLNHDAMYWYRQDPGQGLRLIYYSQIVNDFQKGDIAEGYSVSREKKESFPLTVTSAQKNPTAFYLCASSGTTSRATQYFGPGTRLLVL.

The rearrangement links TRBV3-1 (or the pseudogene TRBV3-2) to TRBJ2-3; D not resolved. Trimming took 0 bases from V and 4 from J, leaving 5 bases between them. In germline, CDR1 is LGHDT, CDR2 YNNKEL (reference sequence). The CDR3 has 13 amino acids. DNA of the CDR3: TGTGCCAGCAGCCAAGAAAACTCAGATACGCAGTATTTT. Its translation: CASSQENSDTQYF.

V gene TRBV14 combines with J gene TRBJ2-5; 9 nucleotides match TRBD2. CDR1 and CDR2 (germline): SGHDN, FVKESK. Germline trimming cut 4 bases from V and 4 bases from J; bases unmatched to any gene: 7. The CDR3 has 15 amino acids. Here the CDR3 reads CASSRPSGRTETQYF. In DNA, the CDR3 is TGTGCCAGCAGCCGCCCGAGCGGGAGGACAGAGACCCAGTACTTC.

This clone showed up just once. In nucleotides, the CDR3 is TGTGCCAGCAGCACTGATGGGGTCACTGAAGCTTTCTTT. Translation gives CASSTDGVTEAFF. The chain combines TRBV3-1 (or the pseudogene TRBV3-2) with TRBJ1-1; unclear D gene. V was shortened by 5 bases and J by 4 bases, with 11 bases between the two germline ends. The CDR3 is 13 amino acids. Germline lookup yields CDR1 LGHDT and CDR2 YNNKEL (reference sequence).

This clone turned up a few times. This chain connects TRBV2 to TRBJ1-5; perhaps TRBD1 as D (6 bases). CDR1 and CDR2 (germline): SNHLY, FYNNEI. This CDR3 is built from 15 residues. Trimming left V 2 bases short and J 7 bases short, with 15 bases between. The CDR3 protein is CASSERGVEGQPQHF. CDR3 nucleotide sequence: TGTGCCAGCAGTGAAAGGGGGGTAGAGGGACAGCCCCAGCATTTT.

This sequence joins TRBV14 and TRBJ1-4; TRBD1 might be the D (5 bases). Trimming removed 5 bases at V and 11 bases at J, with 9 bases between. The CDR3 is made up of 11 amino acids. CDR1 is SGHDN, CDR2 FVKESK, per germline. The CDR3: CASSYGGKLFF. In nucleotides, the CDR3 is TGTGCCAGCAGCTACGGGGGGAAACTGTTTTTT.

V usage is TRBV12-3 or TRBV12-4 and J usage is TRBJ2-1; D call uncertain. Trimming took 1 base from V and 15 from J, leaving 13 bases between them. This CDR3 is built from 12 residues. This CDR3 reads CASSLGRASWFF. The CDR3 coding sequence is TGTGCCAGCAGTTTAGGTCGGGCTTCGTGGTTCTTC.

V and J are TRBV28 and TRBJ2-4; TRBD1 or TRBD2 may be the D gene (5 bases each). The CDR3 is 13 amino acids. From germline, CDR1 is MDHEN and CDR2 SYDVKM. Trimming removed 6 bases at V and 4 bases at J, with 10 bases between. The CDR3, as DNA: TGTGCCAGCAGCCGGGACGGAAAAAACATTCAGTACTTC. It encodes CASSRDGKNIQYF.

Comments on this clone: The same CDR3 arises from other DNA sequences in this sample as well. This chain links TRBV12-3 or TRBV12-4 with TRBJ1-2; D not resolved. The V end was cut by 6 bases, the J end by 5 bases, with 10 bases between. This CDR3 is built from 12 residues. The CDR3 spells CASRSGSYGYTF. The CDR3 DNA reads as TGTGCCAGCAGATCGGGATCTTATGGCTACACCTTC.

The chain carries TRBV28 and TRBJ2-7, with 7 bases aligning to TRBD1. Germline lookup yields CDR1 MDHEN and CDR2 SYDVKM. V trimming: 5 bases; J trimming: 0 bases; junction bases outside the gene matches: 4. This CDR3 spans 14 amino acids. For the CDR3, the DNA is TGTGCCAGCAGTGTAACAGGGGACTCCTACGAGCAGTACTTC. It translates to CASSVTGDSYEQYF. The variable domain in full, completed from reference TRBV28 and TRBJ2-7, reads DVKVTQSSRYLVKRTGEKVFLECVQDMDHENMFWYRQDPGLGLRLIYFSYDVKMKEKGDIPEGYSVSREKKERFSLILESASTNQTSMYLCASSVTGDSYEQYFGPGTRLTVT.

The chain links TRBV14 to TRBJ1-5; possible D gene TRBD1, 5 bases. Germline CDR1 SGHDN, CDR2 FVKESK. This CDR3 is 13 amino acids long. V lost 5 bases to trimming and J lost 5 bases, with 10 bases between them. The CDR3 loop is CASSAGLYQPQHF. CDR3 DNA sequence: TGTGCCAGCAGCGCGGGGCTTTATCAGCCCCAGCATTTT.

The chain carries TRBV5-4 and TRBJ2-5; 10 nucleotides agree with TRBD1. The junction had 12 bases not matched to a gene; V was cut back by 3 bases and J by 4 bases. The CDR3 extends over 17 amino acids. Germline V gene data show CDR1 as SGHNT and CDR2 as YYREEE (reference sequence). The CDR3 here is CASSSLGQGLLGETQYF. CDR3 nucleotide sequence: TGTGCCAGCAGCTCTTTGGGACAGGGGCTCCTGGGAGAGACCCAGTACTTC.